The source of this T cell receptor (beta chain) is a study of CD8 T cells in Susac syndrome. Patients with stable or active relapsing-remitting disease, all of them treatment-naive, made up the multiple sclerosis controls. When the RNA was reverse transcribed, random hexamers were used with an input of about 0.45 to 1 ug. TCRdb independently ran MiXCR on the immunoSEQ multiplex PCR reads; one entry per CDR3 protein. The sample has about 180,000 distinct CDR3 sequences, under 97% seen once. This clonotype originated in a human donor with multiple sclerosis. The sequenced sample was CD4+ T cells from PBMCs.

The chain's CDR3 is CASSLWGTGQETQYF. DNA for the CDR3: TGTGCCAGCAGTTTATGGGGGACAGGGCAAGAGACCCAGTACTTC. The rearrangement uses TRBV28 and TRBJ2-5, with 9 bases that match TRBD1. Germline V gives CDR1 MDHEN, CDR2 SYDVKM. The CDR3 totals 15 residues. V lost 0 bases, J lost 2 bases, and 1 base stayed unmatched. Full variable domain (outside the CDR3, taken from reference TRBV28 and TRBJ2-5): DVKVTQSSRYLVKRTGEKVFLECVQDMDHENMFWYRQDPGLGLRLIYFSYDVKMKEKGDIPEGYSVSREKKERFSLILESASTNQTSMYLCASSLWGTGQETQYFGPGTRLLVL.